This T cell receptor beta chain was sequenced in a study of blood T cell repertoires in COVID-19. Turning to the study itself: Samples taken during acute and convalescent COVID-19 were collected in the United States, Italy and Spain. T cells, B-cell-depleted T cells, or PBMCs supplied cDNA or gDNA.

Germline CDR1 and CDR2: SGHRS and YFSETQ. The CDR3 covers 14 residues. V was shortened by 0 bases and J by 5 bases, with 11 bases between the two germline ends. Methods used by the authors: Scientists estimated how many nucleated cells there were by amplifying reference gene primers. Clones were sequenced by immunoSEQ multiplex PCR, and TCRdb holds only the in-frame ones, with some missing. V, J and clone size derive from that table, while D and trimming were established from the DNA sequence. Of about 170,000 clones in the sample, 82% are singletons; the top ten hold 8.4%. Sequenced sample: peripheral blood. The clonotype was recovered from a woman between 65 and 79 years old with acute or convalescent COVID-19. The chain combines TRBV5-1 with TRBJ1-1; D possibly corresponds to TRBD1 (5 bases). In DNA, the CDR3 is TGCGCCAGCAGCTTGGCCCAGCAGGGTACTGAAGCTTTCTTT. As protein: CASSLAQQGTEAFF.